This T cell receptor beta chain was identified in a study of blood T cell repertoires in COVID-19. The overall study: T cells, B-cell-depleted T cells, or PBMCs provided the cDNA or gDNA that served as material.

Recruited during active infection, patients (from Seattle) were subsequently followed longitudinally. The CDR3 contains 13 residues. Germline loops: CDR1 SNHLY, CDR2 FYNNEI. V dropped 6 bases and J dropped 0 bases, with 8 bases sitting between them. Repertoires were generated with immunoSEQ multiplex PCR, while TCRdb's copy carries only in-frame clones and drops some. The sample has 150,000 to 200,000 clones, just under 90% seen once. Sequencing was performed on peripheral blood. The chain combines TRBV2 with TRBJ1-2; D gene uncertain. This receptor was obtained from a woman in her sixties or seventies with COVID-19, enrolled during active disease. CDR3 sequence reads: CASREESNYGYTF. The CDR3 DNA reads as TGTGCCAGCAGGGAGGAATCTAACTATGGCTACACCTTC.